Shown below are 2 T cell receptor beta chains from a single sample sequenced in a study of control samples from healthy donors and cancer patients. The assay was immunoSEQ multiplex PCR, and TCRdb's table has in-frame clones only and misses some. The sample has about 130,000 clones; 90% are singletons. Sequences were obtained from blood. The receptors derive from a man aged 18 to 35 in good health.

The chain combines TRBV5-4 with TRBJ2-3; unclear D gene. CDR3 length: 13 residues. Germline V gives CDR1 SGHNT, CDR2 YYREEE (reference sequence). Trimming left V 2 bases short and J 0 bases short, with 4 bases between. CDR3 loop: CASSFSSTDTQYF. CDR3 sequence (DNA): TGTGCCAGCAGCTTCTCCAGCACAGATACGCAGTATTTT.

The chain links TRBV19 to TRBJ1-2, with TRBD1 matching over 7 bases. The junction had 8 bases not matched to a gene; V was cut back by 3 bases and J by 13 bases. The length of the CDR3 is 12 residues. Germline V lookup: CDR1 LNHDA, CDR2 SQIVND (reference sequence). The CDR3 nucleotides read TGTGCCAGTAGTATCGGCGACAGGGTTTTCACCTTC. Its translation: CASSIGDRVFTF.